This T cell receptor beta chain was sequenced in a study of tumor-infiltrating lymphocytes in oesophageal squamous cell carcinoma. A remark on this clonotype: Germline and junction disagree at one end, which may indicate a read error.

TCRdb reanalysed the PCR reads using MiXCR and keeps one entry per CDR3 protein. This table has roughly 11,000 distinct CDR3 sequences, less than 70% appearing once. The receptor comes from a male donor with esophageal squamous cell carcinoma. The source material was esophageal tumor tissue.

The DNA of the CDR3 is TGTGCTAGCAGCCCCGGGGGGAGGACCGGGGAGCTGTTTTTT. It translates to CASSPGGRTGELFF. The chain joins TRBV7-6 to TRBJ2-2; 7 bases agree with TRBD2. The CDR3 is 14 amino acids. Germline assignment: CDR1 SGHVS and CDR2 FNYEAQ.